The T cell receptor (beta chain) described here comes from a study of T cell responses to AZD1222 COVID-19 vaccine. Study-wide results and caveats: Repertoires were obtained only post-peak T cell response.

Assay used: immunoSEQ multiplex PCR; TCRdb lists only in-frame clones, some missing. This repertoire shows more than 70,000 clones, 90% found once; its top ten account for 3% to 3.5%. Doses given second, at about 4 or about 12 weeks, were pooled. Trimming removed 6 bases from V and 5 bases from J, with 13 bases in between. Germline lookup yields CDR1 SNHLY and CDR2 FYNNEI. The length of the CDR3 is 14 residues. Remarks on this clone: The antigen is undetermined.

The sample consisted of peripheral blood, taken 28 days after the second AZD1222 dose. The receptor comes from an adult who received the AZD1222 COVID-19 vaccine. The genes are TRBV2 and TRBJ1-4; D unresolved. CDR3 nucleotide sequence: TGTGCCAGCAGCTCGGGGAGAAGGAATGAAAAACTGTTTTTT. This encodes CASSSGRRNEKLFF. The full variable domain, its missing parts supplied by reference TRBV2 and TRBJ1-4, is EPEVTQTPSHQVTQMGQEVILRCVPISNHLYFYWYRQILGQKVEFLVSFYNNEISEKSEIFDDQFSVERPDGSNFTLKIRSTKLEDSAMYFCASSSGRRNEKLFFGSGTQLSVL.